The 25 T cell receptor beta chains reported below all come from one sample, sequenced in a study of T cell responses to AZD1222 COVID-19 vaccine. Using immunoSEQ multiplex PCR, the repertoire was profiled, and TCRdb retains in-frame clones only, with some absent. The sample contains 95,000 to 130,000 clones, 88% of which appear only once. The input for sequencing was peripheral blood, taken on day 0 of AZD1222 vaccination. These receptor sequences come from an adult in good health.

V is TRBV6-2 or TRBV6-3 and J is TRBJ1-1; 7 bases map to TRBD1. In germline, CDR1 is MNHEY, CDR2 SVGEGT. J was trimmed by 5 bases and V by 0 bases; bases with no gene match: 6. This CDR3 comprises 15 residues. The chain's CDR3 is CASSYSGRGRTEAFF. In DNA form, the CDR3 reads TGTGCCAGCAGTTACTCGGGTAGGGGGCGTACTGAAGCTTTCTTT.

The chain employs TRBV5-1 and TRBJ2-3; a possible D gene is TRBD2 (5 bases). CDR3 length: 13 amino acids. Per the germline V gene, CDR1 is SGHRS and CDR2 is YFSETQ. V dropped 0 bases and J dropped 8 bases, with 10 bases sitting between them. CDR3 sequence: CASSLDSGGTQYF. The CDR3 DNA reads as TGCGCCAGCAGCTTGGACAGCGGAGGTACGCAGTATTTT.

The chain couples TRBV6-5 to TRBJ2-1; no reliable D call. CDR3 length equals 13 residues. Trimming shortened V by 0 bases and J by 6 bases, and 6 bases separated the two germline ends. Looked up from germline, CDR1 is MNHEY and CDR2 is SVGAGI. This CDR3 is CASSYSKVNEQFF. CDR3 sequence (DNA): TGTGCCAGCAGTTACTCGAAGGTCAATGAGCAGTTCTTC.

The CDR3 loop reads CASSLSGTRYNSPLHF. Written as DNA, the CDR3 is TGTGCCAGCAGTTTATCCGGCACGAGATATAATTCACCCCTCCACTTT. The V gene is TRBV27, the J gene TRBJ1-6; no reliable D call. This CDR3 is built from 16 residues. V lost 0 bases and J lost 4, with 10 bases in between. Per germline, CDR1 MNHEY and CDR2 SMNVEV (reference sequence).

The genes are TRBV29-1 and TRBJ1-3; D gene uncertain. V lost 0 bases and J 4 bases, leaving 4 bases between the germline ends. CDR3 size: 12 residues. Germline values: CDR1 SQVTM, CDR2 ANQGSEA. The CDR3 here is CSVEESGNTIYF. CDR3 sequence (DNA): TGCAGCGTTGAAGAAAGCGGAAACACCATATATTTT.

The chain employs TRBV3-1 (or the pseudogene TRBV3-2) and TRBJ2-7; the D is unclear. Germline CDR1 reads LGHDT; CDR2 reads YNNKEL (reference sequence). V lost 2 bases and J lost 2, with 7 bases in between. This CDR3 is 13 amino acids long. The CDR3 sequence: CASSQTAAYEQYF. For the CDR3, the DNA is TGTGCCAGCAGCCAAACAGCAGCCTACGAGCAGTACTTC.

The chain employs TRBV6-5 and TRBJ2-2, with D maybe TRBD2 (6 bases). CDR1 and CDR2 from the germline V gene are MNHEY and SVGAGI. The CDR3 contains 14 residues. Trimming removed 7 bases at V and 4 bases at J, with 13 bases between. The CDR3 DNA follows: TGTGCCAGCACCGGAGGGTCCTTCACCGGGGAGCTGTTTTTT. Protein sequence: CASTGGSFTGELFF.

In this sample, this clone turned up a few times. The chain recombines TRBV7-6 with TRBJ2-1; TRBD1 agrees at 8 bases. This CDR3 region has 15 residues. V shed 2 bases, J shed 9 bases, and the junction held 9 bases outside the gene matches. CDR1 SGHVS and CDR2 FNYEAQ come from the germline V gene. The CDR3, as DNA: TGTGCCAGCAGCTTACAGGGGGCGCGGACGGCTGAGCAGTTCTTC. Translating gives CASSLQGARTAEQFF.

This clone showed up just once. This CDR3 reads CASSALDSPNYGYTF. As DNA, the CDR3 is TGTGCCAGCAGTGCTCTTGACAGCCCTAACTATGGCTACACCTTC. V and J are TRBV28 and TRBJ1-2, with a tentative D call TRBD1 (5 bases). V gave up 5 bases and J gave up 0 bases, with 13 bases separating them. Germline V gene lookup returns CDR1 MDHEN and CDR2 SYDVKM. CDR3 length equals 15 residues.

V is TRBV30 and J is TRBJ1-4; TRBD1 matches at 9 bases. The V gene's germline CDR1 is GTSNPN and CDR2 SVGIG (reference sequence). This CDR3 spans 14 amino acids. V gave up 1 base and J gave up 7 bases; unmatched junction bases: 4. CDR3 bases: TGTGCCTGGAGTGGGACAGGGGTGGGTGAAAAACTGTTTTTT. It is translated as CAWSGTGVGEKLFF.

V is TRBV18 and J is TRBJ2-7; tentative D call: TRBD2 (5 bases). The CDR3 is 14 amino acids. Looked up from germline, CDR1 is KGHSH and CDR2 is LQKENI. V gave up 0 bases and J gave up 2 bases, with 8 bases separating them. The CDR3 sequence is CASSPPPGTYEQYF. For the CDR3, the DNA is TGTGCCAGCTCACCACCCCCCGGGACCTACGAGCAGTACTTC.

The rearrangement uses TRBV27 and TRBJ2-1, with TRBD2 identical over 8 bases. This CDR3 spans 15 amino acids. The V and J ends lost 6 bases and 7 bases, in that order; junction bases with no gene match: 11. From germline, CDR1 is MNHEY and CDR2 SMNVEV (reference sequence). Here the CDR3 DNA reads TGTGCCAGCAGGTTGACGGGGGGGGCCGGAAATGAGCAGTTCTTC. Translation gives CASRLTGGAGNEQFF.

In its sample, this clone was seen a few times. The rearrangement joins TRBV30 to TRBJ1-3; 8 bases fit TRBD1. Germline V gene lookup returns CDR1 GTSNPN and CDR2 SVGIG (reference sequence). After removal of 7 bases from V and 0 bases from J, the junction contained 14 bases not matched to a gene. CDR3 length equals 17 residues. The CDR3: CALRTGRLADSGNTIYF. CDR3 in DNA: TGTGCCTTGAGGACAGGGAGATTGGCTGACTCTGGAAACACCATATATTTT.

The rearrangement joins TRBV7-9 to TRBJ2-1; D not resolved. Germline V gene lookup returns CDR1 SEHNR and CDR2 FQNEAQ (reference sequence). CDR3 size: 13 residues. Trimming stripped 4 bases from V and 6 bases from J, with 10 bases between. CDR3 nucleotides: TGTGCCAGCAGCTCCGGGTGGGTCAATGAGCAGTTCTTC. It encodes CASSSGWVNEQFF.

J is TRBJ1-1 and V is TRBV11-3; possible D gene TRBD1, 6 bases. Trimming removed 1 base at V and 4 bases at J, with 13 bases between. Germline assignment: CDR1 SGHNT and CDR2 YENEEA. The CDR3 covers 15 residues. CDR3 DNA: TGTGCCAGCAGCTTAGCAGGGGCCGGGAGCACTGAAGCTTTCTTT. This codes for CASSLAGAGSTEAFF.

This clone was found once. The V call is TRBV5-4, the J call TRBJ1-2, with D perhaps matching TRBD1 (6 bases). Trimming took off 4 bases at V and 7 bases at J, with 17 bases between the two ends. The CDR3 loop spans 14 amino acids. CDR1 and CDR2 (germline): SGHNT, YYREEE (reference sequence). This CDR3 reads CASSTGGGAPGYTF. The CDR3 DNA sequence: TGTGCCAGCAGCACAGGAGGGGGGGCGCCTGGCTACACCTTC.

The chain carries TRBV30 and TRBJ2-7; TRBD2 matches at 7 bases. This CDR3 is 14 amino acids long. Per germline, CDR1 GTSNPN and CDR2 SVGIG (reference sequence). V lost 0 bases and J lost 6; bases outside the gene matches: 8. CDR3 in DNA: TGTGCCTGGAGTGTACTCAGGGAGGGTGGCGAGCAGTACTTC. Residues: CAWSVLREGGEQYF.

V usage is TRBV14 and J usage is TRBJ1-3, with no clear D. Trimming removed 1 base at V and 0 bases at J, with 7 bases between. CDR3 size: 15 residues. Germline V gene lookup returns CDR1 SGHDN and CDR2 FVKESK. The DNA of the CDR3 is TGTGCCAGCAGCCAAGTTGCCGTCTCTGGAAACACCATATATTTT. Translated, it gives CASSQVAVSGNTIYF.

The rearrangement links TRBV2 to TRBJ1-5; 7 nucleotides agree with TRBD1. Unmatched junction bases numbered 0, after V lost 4 bases and J lost 6 bases. From germline, CDR1 is SNHLY and CDR2 FYNNEI. The CDR3 is 12 residues long. CDR3 bases: TGTGCCAGCAGTGCAGGGGGTCAGCCCCAGCATTTT. This encodes CASSAGGQPQHF.

The V and J genes are TRBV6-6 and TRBJ2-2, with D possibly being TRBD2 (6 bases). From germline, CDR1 is MNHNY and CDR2 SVGAGI (reference sequence). V was pared by 2 bases and J by 5 bases, with 12 bases between. The length of the CDR3 is 15 residues. The CDR3, as DNA: TGTGCCAGCAGTTACCGGCGGGGTCAAACCGGGGAGCTGTTTTTT. Translating it yields CASSYRRGQTGELFF.

This clone was counted once. The genes are TRBV3-1 (or the pseudogene TRBV3-2) and TRBJ2-1; TRBD2 matches at 7 bases. The germline V gene has CDR1 LGHDT and CDR2 YNNKEL (reference sequence). CDR3 length: 13 amino acids. The ends lost 4 bases at V and 8 bases at J; junction bases unmatched: 5. CDR3 region: CASSRLAEHEQFF. The CDR3 DNA is TGTGCCAGCAGCCGACTAGCCGAGCATGAGCAGTTCTTC.

Points on this clone: One junction end does not reproduce the germline sequence, and a read error may be involved. This rearrangement joins TRBV3-1 (or the pseudogene TRBV3-2) to TRBJ1-1, with unresolved D. The CDR3 has 14 amino acids. In germline, CDR1 is LGHDT, CDR2 YNNKEL (reference sequence). CDR3 nucleotide sequence: TGTGCCAGCAGCCAAAGGGTGCAGAACGCTGAAGCTTTCTTT. This sequence encodes CASSQRVQNAEAFF.

Here the CDR3 reads CASSRGPRTGAYEQYF. In nucleotides, the CDR3 is TGTGCCAGCAGCCGAGGGCCTCGGACTGGAGCCTACGAGCAGTACTTC. The rearrangement links TRBV5-6 to TRBJ2-7; a possible D gene is TRBD2 (5 bases). This CDR3 contains 16 residues. Trimming removed 4 bases from V and 2 bases from J, with 19 bases in between. Germline loops: CDR1 SGHDT, CDR2 YYEEEE.

The rearrangement links TRBV28 to TRBJ2-7; D is unresolved. Deletions cut 3 bases from V and 2 bases from J, with 8 bases between. The germline gives CDR1 MDHEN, CDR2 SYDVKM. CDR3 length: 13 residues. In DNA, the CDR3 is TGTGCCAGCAGTTTGGCCCTCCCCTACGAGCAGTACTTC. The encoded protein is CASSLALPYEQYF.

The V call is TRBV19, the J call TRBJ1-5, with D possibly matching TRBD1 (5 bases). Trimming pared 9 bases from V and 2 bases from J, leaving 8 bases between. Looked up from germline, CDR1 is LNHDA and CDR2 is SQIVND (reference sequence). The CDR3 spans 12 residues. In DNA, the CDR3 is TGTGCCAGCAAGACAGGCAATCAGCCCCAGCATTTT. Translating it yields CASKTGNQPQHF.